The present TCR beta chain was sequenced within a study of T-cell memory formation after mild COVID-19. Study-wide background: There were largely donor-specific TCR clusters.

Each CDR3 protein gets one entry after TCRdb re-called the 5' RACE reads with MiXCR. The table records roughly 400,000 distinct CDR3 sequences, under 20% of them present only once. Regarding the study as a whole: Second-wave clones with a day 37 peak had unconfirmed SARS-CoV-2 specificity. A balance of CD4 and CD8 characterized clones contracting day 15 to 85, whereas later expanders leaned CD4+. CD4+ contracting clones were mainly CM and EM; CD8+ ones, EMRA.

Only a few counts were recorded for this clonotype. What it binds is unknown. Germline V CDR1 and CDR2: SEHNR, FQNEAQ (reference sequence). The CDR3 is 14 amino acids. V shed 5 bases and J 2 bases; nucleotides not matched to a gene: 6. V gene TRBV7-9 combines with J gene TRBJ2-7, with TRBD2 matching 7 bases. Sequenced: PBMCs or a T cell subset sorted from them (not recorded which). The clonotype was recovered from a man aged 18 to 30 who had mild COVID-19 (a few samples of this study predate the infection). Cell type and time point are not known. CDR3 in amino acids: CASSPTSNAYEQYF. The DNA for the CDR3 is TGTGCCAGCAGCCCGACTAGCAACGCCTACGAGCAGTACTTC.